The rows below give T cell receptor beta chains drawn from one sample of a study of response to subunit inactivated influenza vaccine. Using its own MiXCR run on the RT-PCR reads, TCRdb lists one record per CDR3 protein. This table has 500,000 to 600,000 distinct CDR3 sequences, about 11% appearing once. The same sample was also studied in work on T cells expressing NK-cell markers.

The sequencing used PBMCs from blood, collected on the day of vaccination. These receptors came from a man aged 50-60 years who received an inactivated influenza vaccine. The CDR3 runs from the conserved cysteine through the conserved F or W. The order of the fields is D gene, clone size, J gene, V gene, CDR3 protein, CDR3 DNA. A D gene is named only where the DNA matches it firmly. Expanded clones get a size class; other rows say once, few or many, or leave the size out.

D: -
size: -
J: TRBJ2-7
V: TRBV20-1
CDR3: CSARFYGEYYEQYF
DNA: TGCAGTGCTAGATTCTATGGGGAGTACTACGAGCAGTACTTC

D: -
size: -
J: TRBJ2-2
V: TRBV6-5
CDR3: CASSYGLLNTGELFF
DNA: TGTGCCAGCAGTTACGGGCTGTTGAACACCGGGGAGCTGTTTTTT

D: -
size: -
J: TRBJ2-5
V: TRBV6-1
CDR3: CASKIGLPQETQYF
DNA: TGTGCCAGCAAGATTGGACTCCCTCAAGAGACCCAGTACTTC

D: -
size: -
J: TRBJ1-1
V: TRBV4-3
CDR3: CASSQDWRDTEAFF
DNA: TGCGCCAGCAGCCAAGATTGGAGGGACACTGAAGCTTTCTTT

D: -
size: many
J: TRBJ2-1
V: TRBV7-8
CDR3: CASSGTLSSYNEQFF
DNA: TGTGCCAGCAGCGGGACTCTAAGCTCCTACAATGAGCAGTTCTTC

D: -
size: many
J: TRBJ2-3
V: TRBV15
CDR3: CATSRVTRSPDTQYF
DNA: TGTGCCACCAGCAGAGTCACGCGTAGCCCAGATACGCAGTATTTT

D: TRBD1
size: few
J: TRBJ1-5
V: TRBV12-3/TRBV12-4
CDR3: CASRRDRGGQPQHF
DNA: TGTGCCAGCAGAAGGGACAGGGGAGGCCAGCCCCAGCATTTT

D: TRBD1
size: few
J: TRBJ2-7
V: TRBV6-5
CDR3: CASSFNLAGTGGVEQYF
DNA: TGTGCCAGCAGTTTCAACCTAGCCGGGACAGGGGGAGTCGAGCAGTACTTC

D: -
size: -
J: TRBJ2-2
V: TRBV7-6
CDR3: CASSLVDSNTGELFF
DNA: TGTGCCAGCAGCTTAGTTGACAGTAACACCGGGGAGCTGTTTTTT

D: -
size: few
J: TRBJ1-1
V: TRBV7-2
CDR3: CASSPQGPMNTEAFF
DNA: TGTGCCAGCAGTCCCCAGGGTCCAATGAACACTGAAGCTTTCTTT